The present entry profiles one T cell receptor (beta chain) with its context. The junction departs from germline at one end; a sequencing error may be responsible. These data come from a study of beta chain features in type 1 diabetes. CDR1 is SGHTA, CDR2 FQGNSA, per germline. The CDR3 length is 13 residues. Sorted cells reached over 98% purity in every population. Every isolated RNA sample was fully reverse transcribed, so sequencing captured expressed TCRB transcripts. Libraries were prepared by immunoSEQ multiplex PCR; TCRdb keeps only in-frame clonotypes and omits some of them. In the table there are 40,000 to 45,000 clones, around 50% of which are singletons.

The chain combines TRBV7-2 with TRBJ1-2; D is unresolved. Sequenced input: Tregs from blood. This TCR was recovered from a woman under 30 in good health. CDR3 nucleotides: TGTGCCAGCAGCCTTATTGACGGGATTGAGCCCATCTTC. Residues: CASSLIDGIEPIF.